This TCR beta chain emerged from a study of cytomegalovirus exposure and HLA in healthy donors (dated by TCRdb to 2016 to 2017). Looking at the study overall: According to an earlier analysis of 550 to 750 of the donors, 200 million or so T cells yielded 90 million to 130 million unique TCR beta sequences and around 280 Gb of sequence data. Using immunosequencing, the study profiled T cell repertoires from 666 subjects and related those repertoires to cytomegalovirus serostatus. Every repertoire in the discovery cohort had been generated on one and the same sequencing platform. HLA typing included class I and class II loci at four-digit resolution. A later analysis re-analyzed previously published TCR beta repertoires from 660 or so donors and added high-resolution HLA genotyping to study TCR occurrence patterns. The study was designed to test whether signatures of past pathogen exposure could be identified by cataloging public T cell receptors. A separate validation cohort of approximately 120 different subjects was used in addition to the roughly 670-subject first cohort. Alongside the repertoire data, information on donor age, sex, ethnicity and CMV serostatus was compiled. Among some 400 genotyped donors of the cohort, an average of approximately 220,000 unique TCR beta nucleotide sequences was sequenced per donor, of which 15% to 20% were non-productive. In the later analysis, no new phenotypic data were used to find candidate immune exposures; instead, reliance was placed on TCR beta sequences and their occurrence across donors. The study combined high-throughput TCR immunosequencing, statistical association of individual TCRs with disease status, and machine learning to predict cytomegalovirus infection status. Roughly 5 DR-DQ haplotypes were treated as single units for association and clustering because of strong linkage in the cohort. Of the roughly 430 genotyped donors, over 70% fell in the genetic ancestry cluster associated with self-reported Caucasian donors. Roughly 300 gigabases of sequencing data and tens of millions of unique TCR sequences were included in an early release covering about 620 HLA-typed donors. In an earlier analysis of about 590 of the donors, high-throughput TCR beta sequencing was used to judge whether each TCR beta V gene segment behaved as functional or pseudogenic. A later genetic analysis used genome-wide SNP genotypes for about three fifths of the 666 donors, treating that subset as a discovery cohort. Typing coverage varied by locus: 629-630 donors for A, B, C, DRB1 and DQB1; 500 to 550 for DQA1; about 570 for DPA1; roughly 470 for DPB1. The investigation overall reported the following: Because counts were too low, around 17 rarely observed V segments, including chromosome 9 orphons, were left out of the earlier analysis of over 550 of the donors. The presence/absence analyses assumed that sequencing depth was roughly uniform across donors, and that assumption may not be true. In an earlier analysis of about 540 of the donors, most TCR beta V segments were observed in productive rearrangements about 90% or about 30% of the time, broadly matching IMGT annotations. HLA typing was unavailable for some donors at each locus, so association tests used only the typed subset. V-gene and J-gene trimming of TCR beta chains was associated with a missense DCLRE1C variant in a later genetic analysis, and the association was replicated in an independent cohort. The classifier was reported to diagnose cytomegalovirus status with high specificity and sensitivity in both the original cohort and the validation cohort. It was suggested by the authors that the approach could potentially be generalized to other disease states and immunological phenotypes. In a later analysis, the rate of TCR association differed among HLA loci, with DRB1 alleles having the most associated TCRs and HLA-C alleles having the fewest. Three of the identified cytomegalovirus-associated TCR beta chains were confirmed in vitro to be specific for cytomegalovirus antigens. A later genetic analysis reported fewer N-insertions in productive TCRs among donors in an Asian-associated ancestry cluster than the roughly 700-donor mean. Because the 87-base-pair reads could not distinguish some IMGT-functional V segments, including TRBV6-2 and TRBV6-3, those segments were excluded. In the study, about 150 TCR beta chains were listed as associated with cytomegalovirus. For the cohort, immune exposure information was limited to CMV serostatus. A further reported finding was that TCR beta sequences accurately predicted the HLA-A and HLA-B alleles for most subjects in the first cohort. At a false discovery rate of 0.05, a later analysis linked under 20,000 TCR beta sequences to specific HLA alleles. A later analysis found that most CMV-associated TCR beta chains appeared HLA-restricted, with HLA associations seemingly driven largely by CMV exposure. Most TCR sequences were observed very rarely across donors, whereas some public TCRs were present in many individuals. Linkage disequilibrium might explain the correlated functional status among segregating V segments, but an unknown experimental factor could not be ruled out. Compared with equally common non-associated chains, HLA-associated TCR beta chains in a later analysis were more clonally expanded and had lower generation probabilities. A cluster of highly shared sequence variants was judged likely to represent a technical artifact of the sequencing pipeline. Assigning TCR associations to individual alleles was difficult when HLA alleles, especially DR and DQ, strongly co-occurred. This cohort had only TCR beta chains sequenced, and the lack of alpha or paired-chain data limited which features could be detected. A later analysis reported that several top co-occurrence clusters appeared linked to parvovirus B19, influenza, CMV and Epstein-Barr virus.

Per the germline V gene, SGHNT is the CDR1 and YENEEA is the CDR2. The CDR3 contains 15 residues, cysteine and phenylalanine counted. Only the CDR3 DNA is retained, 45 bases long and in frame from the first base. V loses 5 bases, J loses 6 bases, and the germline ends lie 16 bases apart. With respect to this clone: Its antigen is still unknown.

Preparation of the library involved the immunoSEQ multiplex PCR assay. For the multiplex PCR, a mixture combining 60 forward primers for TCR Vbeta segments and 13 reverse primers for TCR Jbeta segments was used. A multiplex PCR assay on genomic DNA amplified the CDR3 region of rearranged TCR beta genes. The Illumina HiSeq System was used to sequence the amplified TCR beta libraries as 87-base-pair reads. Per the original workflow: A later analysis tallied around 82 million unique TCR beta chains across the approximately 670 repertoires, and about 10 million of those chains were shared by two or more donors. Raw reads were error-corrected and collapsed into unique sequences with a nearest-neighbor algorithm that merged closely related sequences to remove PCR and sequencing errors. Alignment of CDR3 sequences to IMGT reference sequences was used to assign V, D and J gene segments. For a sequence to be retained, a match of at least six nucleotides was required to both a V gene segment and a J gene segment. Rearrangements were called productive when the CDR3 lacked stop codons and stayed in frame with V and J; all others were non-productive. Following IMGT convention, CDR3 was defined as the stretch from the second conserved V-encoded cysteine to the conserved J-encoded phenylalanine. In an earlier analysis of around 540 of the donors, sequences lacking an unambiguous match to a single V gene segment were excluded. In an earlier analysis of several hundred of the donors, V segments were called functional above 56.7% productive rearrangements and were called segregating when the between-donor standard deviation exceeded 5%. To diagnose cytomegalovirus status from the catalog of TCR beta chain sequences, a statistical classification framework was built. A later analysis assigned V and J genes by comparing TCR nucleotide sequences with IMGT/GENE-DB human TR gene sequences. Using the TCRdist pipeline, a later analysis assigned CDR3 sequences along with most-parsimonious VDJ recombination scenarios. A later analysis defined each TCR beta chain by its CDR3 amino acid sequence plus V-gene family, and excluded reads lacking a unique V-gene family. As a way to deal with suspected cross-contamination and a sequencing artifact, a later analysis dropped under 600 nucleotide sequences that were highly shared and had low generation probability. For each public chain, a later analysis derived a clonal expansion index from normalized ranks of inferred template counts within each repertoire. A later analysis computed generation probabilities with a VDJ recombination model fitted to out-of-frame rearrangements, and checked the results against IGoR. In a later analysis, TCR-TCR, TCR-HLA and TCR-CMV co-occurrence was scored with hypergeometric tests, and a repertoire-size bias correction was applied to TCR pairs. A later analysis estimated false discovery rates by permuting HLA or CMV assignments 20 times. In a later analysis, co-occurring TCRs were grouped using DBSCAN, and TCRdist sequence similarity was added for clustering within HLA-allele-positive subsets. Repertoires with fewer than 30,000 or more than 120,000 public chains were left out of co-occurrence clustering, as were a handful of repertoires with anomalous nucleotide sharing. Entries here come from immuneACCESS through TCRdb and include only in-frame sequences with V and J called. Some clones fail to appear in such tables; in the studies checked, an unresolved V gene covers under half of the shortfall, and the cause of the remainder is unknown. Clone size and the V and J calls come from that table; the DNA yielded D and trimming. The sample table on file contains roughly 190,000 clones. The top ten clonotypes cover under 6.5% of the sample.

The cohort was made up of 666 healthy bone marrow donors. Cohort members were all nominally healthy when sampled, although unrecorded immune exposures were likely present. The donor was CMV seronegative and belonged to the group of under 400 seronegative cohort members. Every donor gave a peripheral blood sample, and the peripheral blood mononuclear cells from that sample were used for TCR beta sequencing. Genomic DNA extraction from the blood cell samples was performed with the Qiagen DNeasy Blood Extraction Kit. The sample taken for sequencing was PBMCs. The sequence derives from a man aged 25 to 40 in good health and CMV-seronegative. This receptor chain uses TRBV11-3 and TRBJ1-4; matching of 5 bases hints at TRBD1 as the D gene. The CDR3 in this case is CASSGRRGADEKLFF. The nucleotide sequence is TGTGCCAGCAGCGGCCGGCGGGGCGCCGATGAAAAACTGTTTTTT.